This T cell receptor (beta chain) was observed in a study of Graves' ophthalmopathy and Graves' hyperthyroidism. Amplification of TCR beta CDR3 regions used RNA transcripts. An initial RT-PCR round employing HTBI primers preceded a second-round multiplex PCR. MiXCR, run by TCRdb on the multiplex PCR reads, gives a single entry per CDR3 protein. This table holds about 220,000 distinct CDR3 sequences, about a fifth found once. The CDR3 runs to 14 residues. Germline V gene data show CDR1 as SGHRS and CDR2 as YFSETQ. V gave up 3 bases and J gave up 0 bases, with 9 bases separating them. The sequenced sample was peripheral blood. The receptor's source is a woman aged 45-65 years with Graves' ophthalmopathy. The rearrangement joins TRBV5-1 to TRBJ1-1; no clear D. CDR3 nucleotide sequence: TGCGCCAGCAGCTGGGAGGGCCTGAACACTGAAGCTTTCTTT. Amino acid sequence: CASSWEGLNTEAFF. Drawing the rest from reference TRBV5-1 and TRBJ1-1, the complete variable domain is KAGVTQTPRYLIKTRGQQVTLSCSPISGHRSVSWYQQTPGQGLQFLFEYFSETQRNKGNFPGRFSGRQFSNSRSEMNVSTLELGDSALYLCASSWEGLNTEAFFGQGTRLTVV.